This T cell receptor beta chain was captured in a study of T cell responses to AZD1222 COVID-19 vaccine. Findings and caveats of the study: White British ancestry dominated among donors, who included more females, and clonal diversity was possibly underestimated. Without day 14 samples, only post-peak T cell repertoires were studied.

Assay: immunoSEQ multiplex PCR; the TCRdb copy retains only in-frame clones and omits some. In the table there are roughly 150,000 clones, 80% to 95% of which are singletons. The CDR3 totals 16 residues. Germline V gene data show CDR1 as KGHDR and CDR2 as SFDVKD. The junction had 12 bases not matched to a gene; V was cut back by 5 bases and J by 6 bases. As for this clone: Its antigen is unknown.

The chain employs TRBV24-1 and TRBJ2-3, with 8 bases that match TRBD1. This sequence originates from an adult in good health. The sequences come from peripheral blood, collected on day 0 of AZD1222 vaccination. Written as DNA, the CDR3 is TGTGCCACCAGTGGTCAGGGGGCCGAGGGGGCCGATACGCAGTATTTT. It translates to CATSGQGAEGADTQYF.